This T cell receptor beta chain comes out of a study of OX40 agonist ivuxolimab in advanced cancers. Study-level points and caveats: In a subset of nonresponders, normalized T-cell clonal expansion was also low. Mean expanded clone counts were higher in CD8+ than CD4+ T cells.

V gave up 3 bases and J gave up 0 bases, with 9 bases separating them. Per the germline V gene, CDR1 is MDHEN and CDR2 is SYDVKM. The CDR3 sequence is 16 residues long. In regard to this clone: As yet, its antigen is unknown.

The repertoire was sequenced with immunoSEQ multiplex PCR; TCRdb's copy has only in-frame clones and lacks some. Here the sample spans 65,000 to 75,000 clones, 85% being singletons. The chain carries TRBV28 and TRBJ1-6; D unclear. This clonotype was sampled from an adult with an advanced solid tumor such as melanoma, head and neck, liver or kidney cancer. The input for sequencing was CD4+ or CD8+ T cells sorted from blood, taken in a trial of the OX40 agonist ivuxolimab. The CDR3 coding sequence is TGTGCCAGCAGTTTGTCCCGCTACTCCTATAATTCACCCCTCCACTTT. This codes for CASSLSRYSYNSPLHF.